This T cell receptor (beta chain) is from a study of cytomegalovirus exposure and HLA in healthy donors. Study at large: Earlier results showed some 120 million unique TCR beta sequences derived from some 190 million T cells.

It was with 60 Vbeta and 13 Jbeta primers that the PCR ran. The table came from immunoSEQ multiplex PCR; TCRdb's copy has only in-frame clones and leaves some out. The table has 150,000 to 180,000 clones, about four fifths seen once; the top ten hold approximately 8%. Regarding this clone: No antigen is known for it.

Study outcomes and limitations: A later analysis linked some 17,000 TCR beta sequences to HLA alleles at 0.05 false discovery rate. The records held CMV serostatus as the only immune exposure information.

This receptor was obtained from a man aged 30 to 39 in good health and CMV-seropositive. Sequencing was carried out using PBMCs.

In DNA form, the CDR3 reads TGTGCCAGCAGCTTAGAGACAGGGTTGAACAATGAGCAGTTCTTC. It encodes CASSLETGLNNEQFF. V is TRBV7-6 and J is TRBJ2-1, with 7 bases fitting TRBD1. Germline V gene data show CDR1 as SGHVS and CDR2 as FNYEAQ. With V trimmed by 1 base and J by 5 bases, 5 bases remained unmatched. This CDR3 contains 15 residues.